This record covers a single T cell receptor (beta chain). Method: immunoSEQ multiplex PCR; TCRdb's copy keeps in-frame clones and lacks some. The table lists around 34,000 clones, approximately 80% of them singletons, with around 4.5% in the top ten. This entry belongs to a study of STAT5B mutations in CD4+ large granular lymphocyte leukemia. The CDR3 is made up of 15 amino acids. Germline V gives CDR1 MNHEY, CDR2 SVGAGI. V lost 7 bases to trimming and J lost 0 bases, with 10 bases between them. The sequence derives from a human donor in good health. The chain is built from TRBV6-5 and TRBJ2-6; TRBD1 is a possible D gene (5 bases). Sequencing was carried out using CD4+ T cells from blood buffy coats. The CDR3 spells CASTRGRSGANVLTF. As DNA, the CDR3 is TGTGCCAGCACTAGGGGCCGCTCTGGGGCCAACGTCCTGACTTTC.